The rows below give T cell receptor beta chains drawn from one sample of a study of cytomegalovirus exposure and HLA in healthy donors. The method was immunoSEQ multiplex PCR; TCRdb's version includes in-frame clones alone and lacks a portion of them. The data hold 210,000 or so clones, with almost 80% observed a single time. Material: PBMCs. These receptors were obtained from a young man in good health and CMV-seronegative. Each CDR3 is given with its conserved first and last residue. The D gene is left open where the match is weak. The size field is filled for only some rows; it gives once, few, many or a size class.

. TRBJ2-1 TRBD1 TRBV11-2 TGTGCCAGCACCTCGACAGGGTTTTGGGATGAGCAGTTCTTC CASTSTGFWDEQFF
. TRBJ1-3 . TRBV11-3 TGTGCCAGCAGCTCTCCCCTCGGGTTTGGAAACACCATATATTTT CASSSPLGFGNTIYF
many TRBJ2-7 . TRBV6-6 TGTGCCAGCAGAAGGACAGCAGACTCCTACGAGCAGTACTTC CASRRTADSYEQYF
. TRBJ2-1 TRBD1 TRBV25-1 TGTGCCAGCAGTGAACCATGGACAGGGGAAGGGACCAATGGGCAGTTCTTC CASSEPWTGEGTNGQFF
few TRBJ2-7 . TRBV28 TGTGCCAGCAGTTCTTTCTATCCATTAGGGACACAGTCCTACGAGCAGTACTTC CASSSFYPLGTQSYEQYF
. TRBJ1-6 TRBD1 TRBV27 TGTGCCAGCAGTTTAAGGGGGACAGGGGGTGGCAATTCACCCCTCCACTTT CASSLRGTGGGNSPLHF
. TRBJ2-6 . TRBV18 TGTGCCAGCTCCCCGGAAGGGGGCTCTGGGGCCAACGTCCTGACTTTC CASSPEGGSGANVLTF
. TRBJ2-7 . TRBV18 TGTGCCAGCTCACCACCGCTGCAAGGGGGTCCCGAGCAGTACTTC CASSPPLQGGPEQYF
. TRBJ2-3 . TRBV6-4 TGTGCCAGCAGTCCGGGAGATGACACAGATACGCAGTATTTT CASSPGDDTDTQYF
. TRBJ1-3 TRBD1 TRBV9 TGTGCCAGCAGCGCCGGGACAGAAGCTGGAAACACCATATATTTT CASSAGTEAGNTIYF
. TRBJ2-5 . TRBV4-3 TGCGCCAGCAGCCAAGACCAGGGGGGAGAGACCCAGTACTTC CASSQDQGGETQYF
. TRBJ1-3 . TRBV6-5 TGTGCCAGCAGTTCTGGAAGACACAATGGAAACACCATATATTTT CASSSGRHNGNTIYF
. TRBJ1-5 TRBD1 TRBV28 TGTGCCAGCCGACAGGGCATCAAACAGCCCCAGCATTTT CASRQGIKQPQHF
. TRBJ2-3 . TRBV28 TGTGCCAGCAGTTTAGGACGGACTAGCACAGATACGCAGTATTTT CASSLGRTSTDTQYF
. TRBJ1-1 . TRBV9 TGTGCCAGCAGCCCGTCCAGGGTCTCCACTGAAGCTTTCTTT CASSPSRVSTEAFF
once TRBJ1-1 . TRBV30 TGTGCCTTAACAGGGCTGAACACTGAAGCTTTCTTT CALTGLNTEAFF
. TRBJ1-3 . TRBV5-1 TGCGCCAGCAGCTTGGGGGCCACAACTGGAAACACCATATATTTT CASSLGATTGNTIYF
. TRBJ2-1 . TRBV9 TGTGCCAGCAGCGCCCGCACACAGGATAATGAGCAGTTCTTC CASSARTQDNEQFF
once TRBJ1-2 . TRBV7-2 TGTGCCAGCAGCTTAGACGGGGGCTATGGCTACACCTTC CASSLDGGYGYTF
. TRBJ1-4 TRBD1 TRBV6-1 TGTGCCAGCAGTGTAGACAGGGCTGAAAAACTGTTTTTT CASSVDRAEKLFF
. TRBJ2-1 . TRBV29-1 TGCAGCGTCTCTCCGAGACTGAATCGGCATGAGCAGTTCTTC CSVSPRLNRHEQFF
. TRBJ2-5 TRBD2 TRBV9 TGTGCCAGCAGCGTAGGGGGTAGCGGGGGGCAAGAGACCCAGTACTTC CASSVGGSGGQETQYF
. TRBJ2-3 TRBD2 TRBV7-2 TGTGCCAGCAGCTTACGTCCAGCGGGGGTCACAGATACGCAGTATTTT CASSLRPAGVTDTQYF
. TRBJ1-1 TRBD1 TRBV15 TGTGCCACCAGCAGAGAACAGGGGTTAACTGAAGCTTTCTTT CATSREQGLTEAFF
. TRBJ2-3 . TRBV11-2 TGTGCCAGCAGCCTAACCGCGGCAGGCACAGATACGCAGTATTTT CASSLTAAGTDTQYF
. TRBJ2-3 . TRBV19 TGTGCCAGTAGAATGGGACTCCCCACAGATACGCAGTATTTT CASRMGLPTDTQYF
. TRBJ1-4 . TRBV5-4 TGTGCCAGCAGCTCGTCAAGGGGTGGTAATGAAAAACTGTTTTTT CASSSSRGGNEKLFF
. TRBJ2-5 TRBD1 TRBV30 TGTGCCTGGAGTGGTACAGGGGGACAAGAGACCCAGTACTTC CAWSGTGGQETQYF
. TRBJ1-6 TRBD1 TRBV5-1 TGCGCCAGCAGCACCGACGGACAGGAAGATTCACCCCCCCACTTT CASSTDGQEDSPPHF
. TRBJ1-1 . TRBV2 TGTGCCAGCAGTACGGACAGTGAAGCTTTCTTT CASSTDSEAFF
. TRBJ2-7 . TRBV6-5 TGTGCCAGCAGCGAACAGCATTCCTACGAGCAGTACTTC CASSEQHSYEQYF
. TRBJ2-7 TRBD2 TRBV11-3 TGTGCCAGCAGCGTAGAGGCGGGGGGACCCTACGAGCAGTACTTC CASSVEAGGPYEQYF
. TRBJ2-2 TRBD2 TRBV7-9 TGTGCCAGCAGCTTAGCGCTGGGACTAATTCCGGGGGAGCTGTTTTTT CASSLALGLIPGELFF
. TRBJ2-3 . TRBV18 TGTGCCAGCTCACCACCGGAGGCAGATACGCAGTATTTT CASSPPEADTQYF
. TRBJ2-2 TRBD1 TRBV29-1 TGCAGCGTTGAAGGCCAGGGGGCTTCCGGGGAGCTGTTTTTT CSVEGQGASGELFF
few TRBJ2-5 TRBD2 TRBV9 TGTGCCAGCAGCGAGGGGACTAGCGGGGGGCAGTACCAAGAGACCCAGTACTTC CASSEGTSGGQYQETQYF
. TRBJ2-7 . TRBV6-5 TGTGCCACACGGGGAGCCTACGAGCAGTACTTC CATRGAYEQYF
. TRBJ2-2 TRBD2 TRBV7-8 TGTGCCAGCAGCACCCTAGCGGGAGGAAACACCGGGGAGCTGTTTTTT CASSTLAGGNTGELFF
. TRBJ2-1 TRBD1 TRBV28 TGTGCCAGCAGTTTTAGGGTAGCGCGTCAGGGGGCGATTGGAGTATACAATGAGCAGTTCTTC CASSFRVARQGAIGVYNEQFF
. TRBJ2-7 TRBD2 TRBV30 TGTGCCTGGAGTCTAACTCGGACTAGCGGGAGGGCCGGGCACGAGCAGTACTTC CAWSLTRTSGRAGHEQYF
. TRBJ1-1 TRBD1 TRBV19 TGTGCCAGTAGTCAACACAGACAGGGGGGGACTGAAGCTTTCTTT CASSQHRQGGTEAFF